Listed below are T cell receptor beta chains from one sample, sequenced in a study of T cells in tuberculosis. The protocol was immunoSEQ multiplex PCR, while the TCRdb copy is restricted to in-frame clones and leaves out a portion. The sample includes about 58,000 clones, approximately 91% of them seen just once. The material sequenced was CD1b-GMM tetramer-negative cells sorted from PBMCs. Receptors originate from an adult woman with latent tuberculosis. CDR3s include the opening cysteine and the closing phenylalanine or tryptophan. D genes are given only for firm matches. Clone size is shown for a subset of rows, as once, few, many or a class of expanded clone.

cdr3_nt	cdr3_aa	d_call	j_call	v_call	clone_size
TGCGCCAGCAGCCCGATGGGGCGGGGTAACAATGAGCAGTTCTTC	CASSPMGRGNNEQFF	-	TRBJ2-1	TRBV4-3	few
TGTGCCAGCAGTCCTGGACAGCCCTATGGCTACACCTTC	CASSPGQPYGYTF	-	TRBJ1-2	TRBV5-6	few
TGTGCCAGCAGCCTCTCGGGGGACAGCTCCTACGAGCAGTACTTC	CASSLSGDSSYEQYF	-	TRBJ2-7	TRBV7-9	-
TGTGCCAGCAGCCGCGGACAGGGATCGGGGAACACTGAAGCTTTCTTT	CASSRGQGSGNTEAFF	TRBD1	TRBJ1-1	TRBV5-5	-
TGTGCCAGCAGTGTAGGACAGGCTCTGTACAATGAGCAGTTCTTC	CASSVGQALYNEQFF	TRBD1	TRBJ2-1	TRBV2	-
TGCGCCAGCAGCCACAACAGCTATGGCTACACCTTC	CASSHNSYGYTF	-	TRBJ1-2	TRBV4-3	-
TGTGCCAGCAGTTACACGGCTAGCGGTAGAGATACGCAGTATTTT	CASSYTASGRDTQYF	TRBD2	TRBJ2-3	TRBV6-5	-
TGTGCCAGCAGTGAAAGCCCCGGGACTAGCCTCTACGAGCAGTACTTC	CASSESPGTSLYEQYF	TRBD2	TRBJ2-7	TRBV2	-
TGTGCCAGCAGGGCTGATACGCAGTATTTT	CASRADTQYF	-	TRBJ2-3	TRBV7-9	-
TGTGCCTGGGCCGGCGGATCCTACGAGCAGTACTTC	CAWAGGSYEQYF	-	TRBJ2-7	TRBV30	-
TGCGCCAGCAGCCCCGGCGGAGGGGTAAGGTATGGCTACACCTTC	CASSPGGGVRYGYTF	-	TRBJ1-2	TRBV5-1	-
TGTGCCAGCAGTGAATCCGGGACAGGGGGGTACGAGCAGTACTTC	CASSESGTGGYEQYF	TRBD1	TRBJ2-7	TRBV6-4	-
TGTGCCAGCAGCTTCGAGGGCTCCTCCTACGAGCAGTACTTC	CASSFEGSSYEQYF	-	TRBJ2-7	TRBV5-4	-
TGCAGCGTTGAAGATCCCGAGACAGACTCCTACAATGAGCAGTTCTTC	CSVEDPETDSYNEQFF	-	TRBJ2-1	TRBV29-1	-
TGTGCCAGCAGCCAAGCAGATAGCGGGAGTGATACGCAGTATTTT	CASSQADSGSDTQYF	TRBD2	TRBJ2-3	TRBV4-2	-
TGTGCCAGTAGGACCGTATTATGGCAGCGACCTCCTTATGTTCGCAATCAGCCCCAGCATTTT	CASRTVLWQRPPYVRNQPQHF	-	TRBJ1-5	TRBV19	-
TGTGCCAGCAGCGTCCGGGGGGGGCCTGGGGAGACCCAGTACTTC	CASSVRGGPGETQYF	TRBD2	TRBJ2-5	TRBV9	-
TGCGCCAGCAGCCAAGATGGCGTCAGGGGCGAGACCCAGTACTTC	CASSQDGVRGETQYF	-	TRBJ2-5	TRBV4-3	-
TGTGCCAGCAGCTTAGGGGGGACAGGGAGAGATACGCAGTATTTT	CASSLGGTGRDTQYF	TRBD1	TRBJ2-3	TRBV13	-
TGTGCCAGTCGGAAACAGGGAGGGGATGAAAAACTGTTTTTT	CASRKQGGDEKLFF	-	TRBJ1-4	TRBV19	-
TGTGCCAGCAGCATGGACAGTTACAATGAGCAGTTCTTC	CASSMDSYNEQFF	-	TRBJ2-1	TRBV7-3	-
TGTGCCAGCAGTGAAGGGGACAGGGCGTCAAATCAGCCCCAGCATTTT	CASSEGDRASNQPQHF	TRBD1	TRBJ1-5	TRBV2	-
TGTGCCAGCAGCGTTCCGGGACTGCCCAATGAGCAGTTCTTC	CASSVPGLPNEQFF	-	TRBJ2-1	TRBV7-2	-
TGTGCCAGCAGTGAAGTGGCCAGAGGCTACACCTTC	CASSEVARGYTF	-	TRBJ1-2	TRBV6-1	-
TGTGCCACAGAGACAGCGACTAATGAAAAACTGTTTTTT	CATETATNEKLFF	-	TRBJ1-4	TRBV30	-
TGTGCCAGCAGCTTGGGACTAGCGGACAATGAGCAGTTCTTC	CASSLGLADNEQFF	TRBD2	TRBJ2-1	TRBV7-3	-
TGTGCCAGCAGCTTGTTTGCGGGCGGGGGGTCCACAGATACGCAGTATTTT	CASSLFAGGGSTDTQYF	TRBD2	TRBJ2-3	TRBV5-4	-